This T cell receptor (beta chain) came from a study of blood T cell repertoires in COVID-19. Across the study: Samples representing acute and convalescent COVID-19 were sourced from the United States, Italy and Spain. Nucleic acid was either cDNA or gDNA, and it came from T cells, B-cell-depleted T cells, or PBMCs.

The V gene end was trimmed by 6 bases and the J gene end by 6 bases; junction bases not matched to a gene: 12. The CDR3 loop spans 15 amino acids. Germline-derived CDR1 and CDR2 are MNHEY and SVGAGI. Generated by immunoSEQ multiplex PCR, the TCRdb table keeps only in-frame clones and is missing some. The sample yields approximately 500,000 clones, 70% to 90% seen once. This clone has a single count. This TCR came from a human donor in a cohort sampled during active COVID-19. Sequenced sample: peripheral blood. This sequence joins TRBV6-5 and TRBJ1-2; 8 bases match TRBD1. This CDR3 is CASRPTRRGRDGYTF. The CDR3 DNA follows: TGTGCCAGCAGACCGACCCGCAGGGGGCGCGATGGCTACACCTTC.